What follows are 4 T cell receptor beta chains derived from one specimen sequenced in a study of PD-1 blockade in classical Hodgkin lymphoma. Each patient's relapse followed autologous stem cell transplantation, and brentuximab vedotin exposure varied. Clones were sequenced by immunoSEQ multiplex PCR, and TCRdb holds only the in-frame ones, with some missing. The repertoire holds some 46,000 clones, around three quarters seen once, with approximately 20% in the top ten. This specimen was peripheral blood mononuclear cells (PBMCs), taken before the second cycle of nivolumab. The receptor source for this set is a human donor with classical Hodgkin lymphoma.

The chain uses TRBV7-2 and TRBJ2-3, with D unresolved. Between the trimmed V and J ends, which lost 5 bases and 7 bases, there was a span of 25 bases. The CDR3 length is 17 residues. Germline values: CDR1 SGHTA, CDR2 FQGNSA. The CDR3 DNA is TGTGCCAGCAGCCCTGTAATTCCCGGCCGGTGGGAAAATACGCAGTATTTT. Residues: CASSPVIPGRWENTQYF.

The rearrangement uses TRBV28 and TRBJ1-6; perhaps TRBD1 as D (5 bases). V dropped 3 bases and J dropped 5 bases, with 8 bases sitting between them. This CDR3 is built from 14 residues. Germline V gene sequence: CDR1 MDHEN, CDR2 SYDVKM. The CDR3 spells CASSFGGDNSPLHF. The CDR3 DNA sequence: TGTGCCAGCAGTTTCGGGGGGGATAATTCACCCCTCCACTTT. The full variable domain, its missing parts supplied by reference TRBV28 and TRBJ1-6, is DVKVTQSSRYLVKRTGEKVFLECVQDMDHENMFWYRQDPGLGLRLIYFSYDVKMKEKGDIPEGYSVSREKKERFSLILESASTNQTSMYLCASSFGGDNSPLHFGNGTRLTVT.

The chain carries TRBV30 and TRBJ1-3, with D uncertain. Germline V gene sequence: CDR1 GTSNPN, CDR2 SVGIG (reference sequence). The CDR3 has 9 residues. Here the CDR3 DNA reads TGTCCCTCTGGAAACACCATATATTTT. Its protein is CPSGNTIYF.

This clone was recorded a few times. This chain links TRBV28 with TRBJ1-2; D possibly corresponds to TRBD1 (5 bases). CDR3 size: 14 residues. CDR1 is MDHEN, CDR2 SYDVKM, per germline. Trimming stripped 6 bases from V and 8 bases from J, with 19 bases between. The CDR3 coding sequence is TGTGCCAGCAGGATCCCCGTGGGGGGAAGAGGCTACACCTTC. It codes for CASRIPVGGRGYTF.